These 27 T cell receptor beta chains were sequenced from one sample in a study of cytomegalovirus exposure and HLA in healthy donors. Some clones are missing from TCRdb's copy, which holds only in-frame ones; the method was immunoSEQ multiplex PCR. The sample shows 55,000 to 70,000 clones, roughly 94% of them seen only once. The sample was PBMCs. All receptors derive from a man between 18 and 35 years old in good health and CMV-seronegative.

To note about this clone: Compared with germline, one end of the junction differs, possibly owing to a read error. The V and J genes are TRBV7-9 and TRBJ2-3; D gene ambiguous. The CDR3 has 14 residues. The germline V gene has CDR1 SEHNR and CDR2 FQNEAQ (reference sequence). CDR3 protein: CAGSLSGGSDTQYF. The CDR3 nucleotides read TGTGCCGGCAGCTTGAGTGGCGGCTCAGATACGCAGTATTTT. The full variable domain, in which reference TRBV7-9 and TRBJ2-3 provide the parts outside the CDR3, is DTGVSQNPRHKITKRGQNVTFRCDPISEHNRLYWYRQTLGQGPEFLTYFQNEAQLEKSRLLSDRFSAERPKGSFSTLEIQRTEQGDSAMYLCAGSLSGGSDTQYFGPGTRLTVL.

The chain links TRBV6-1 to TRBJ2-7; D perhaps matches TRBD2 (5 bases). V lost 2 bases and J lost 3, with 14 bases in between. CDR3 length: 15 residues. The germline V gene encodes CDR1 MNHNS and CDR2 SASEGT. The CDR3 sequence is CASSELQDSYYEQYF. The CDR3 nucleotides read TGTGCCAGCAGTGAACTCCAGGACTCCTACTACGAGCAGTACTTC.

The chain uses TRBV20-1 and TRBJ1-1; D is undetermined. The CDR3 length is 10 residues. CDR1 is DFQATT and CDR2 is SNEGSKA in the germline V gene (reference sequence). The germline V and J ends were trimmed by 6 bases and 8 bases, with 10 bases remaining between them. The CDR3 region is CSARREEAFF. The CDR3 region has the DNA TGCAGTGCCCGGCGGGAAGAAGCTTTCTTT.

The chain employs TRBV28 and TRBJ2-1; unclear D gene. Deletions cut 3 bases from V and 4 bases from J, with 10 bases between. The CDR3 runs to 14 residues. CDR1 and CDR2 (germline): MDHEN, SYDVKM. CDR3 sequence (DNA): TGTGCCAGCAGTTTGCCTGACTCTTACAATGAGCAGTTCTTC. This encodes CASSLPDSYNEQFF.

This clone was seen once. The chain recombines TRBV4-3 with TRBJ2-1, with 7 positions matching TRBD2. J gave up 2 bases and V 5 bases, and 9 bases lay outside the gene matches. The germline V gene encodes CDR1 LGHNA and CDR2 YSLEER. The CDR3 consists of 16 residues. The CDR3 DNA reads as TGCGCCAGCAGCATCGGGGCGGGAGACACCTACAATGAGCAGTTCTTC. As protein: CASSIGAGDTYNEQFF.

The rearrangement links TRBV6-5 to TRBJ2-3, with D tentatively TRBD1 (5 bases). Germline values: CDR1 MNHEY, CDR2 SVGAGI. The CDR3 runs 13 residues. Trimming shortened V by 6 bases and J by 6 bases, and 13 bases separated the two germline ends. Here the CDR3 DNA reads TGTGCCAGCAGATCCACAGCAGGGGATACGCAGTATTTT. Amino acid sequence: CASRSTAGDTQYF.

This chain connects TRBV30 to TRBJ1-1; TRBD1 might be the D (5 bases). The CDR3 spans 14 residues. Between the trimmed V and J ends, which lost 0 bases and 3 bases, there was a span of 11 bases. Germline V gives CDR1 GTSNPN, CDR2 SVGIG (reference sequence). Written as DNA, the CDR3 is TGTGCCTGGAGTGTACTGGGGGGGGACACTGAAGCTTTCTTT. Its translation is CAWSVLGGDTEAFF.

V is TRBV7-9 and J is TRBJ2-1; TRBD2 matches at 8 bases. Germline-derived CDR1 and CDR2 are SEHNR and FQNEAQ (reference sequence). The CDR3 is 16 amino acids. The junction had 15 bases not matched to a gene; V was cut back by 7 bases and J by 7 bases. CDR3 in DNA: TGTGCCAGCATCATGGGCGGGAGGATGATTCTGAATGAGCAGTTCTTC. Encoded protein: CASIMGGRMILNEQFF.

V gene TRBV19 combines with J gene TRBJ2-2, with 12 bases aligning to TRBD2. Germline V lookup: CDR1 LNHDA, CDR2 SQIVND (reference sequence). The CDR3 contains 16 residues. V lost 5 bases and J lost 5; bases outside the gene matches: 6. The CDR3 DNA reads as TGTGCCAGTAGTTCTCACGGGACTAGCGGGACCGGGGAGCTGTTTTTT. Amino acid sequence: CASSSHGTSGTGELFF.

The chain has TRBV19 and TRBJ1-2, with TRBD1 as a possible D gene (5 bases). CDR1 is LNHDA, CDR2 SQIVND, per germline (reference sequence). This CDR3 region has 11 residues. Deletions cut 10 bases from V and 2 bases from J, with 8 bases between. Here the CDR3 DNA reads TGTGCCACGACAGAAAACTATGGCTACACCTTC. Its protein product is CATTENYGYTF.

The chain uses TRBV6-6 and TRBJ1-2; TRBD1 is a possible D gene (5 bases). This CDR3 region has 12 residues. Germline lookup yields CDR1 MNHNY and CDR2 SVGAGI (reference sequence). Trimming cost V 2 bases and J 6 bases, with 7 bases left between them. CDR3 in amino acids: CASSYVRDGYTF. CDR3 sequence (DNA): TGTGCCAGCAGTTACGTCAGGGATGGCTACACCTTC.

The CDR3 here is CASSLSRDFATEQYF. In nucleotides, the CDR3 is TGCGCCAGCAGCCTGTCAAGGGACTTCGCCACCGAGCAGTACTTC. This chain joins TRBV4-1 and TRBJ2-7; TRBD2 is a possible D gene (6 bases). Deletions cut 4 bases from V and 6 bases from J, with 19 bases between. The CDR3 spans 15 residues. Germline CDR1 reads MGHRA; CDR2 reads YSYEKL.

The chain is built from TRBV12-5 and TRBJ2-1; D uncertain. The CDR3 runs to 17 residues. From germline, CDR1 is LGHNT and CDR2 FRNRAP. The V end was cut by 1 base, the J end by 4 bases, with 17 bases between. CDR3 sequence (DNA): TGTGCTAGTGGTTTGGCCTCTGGCCGCCCACTATACAATGAGCAGTTCTTC. It yields the protein CASGLASGRPLYNEQFF. The full variable domain, completed using reference TRBV12-5 and TRBJ2-1, is DARVTQTPRHKVTEMGQEVTMRCQPILGHNTVFWYRQTMMQGLELLAYFRNRAPLDDSGMPKDRFSAEMPDATLATLKIQPSEPRDSAVYFCASGLASGRPLYNEQFFGPGTRLTVL.

The CDR3 reads CASSILGTGGYEQYF. The CDR3 DNA follows: TGTGCCAGTAGTATCTTGGGGACAGGGGGCTACGAGCAGTACTTC. The chain joins TRBV19 to TRBJ2-7; 11 bases are shared with TRBD1. The CDR3 sequence is 15 residues long. Germline CDR1 is LNHDA and CDR2 is SQIVND (reference sequence). V was clipped by 3 bases and J by 3 bases; unmatched bases: 4.

The CDR3 DNA is TGTGCCAGCAGCTTCATACTAGCGGGGAGCACAGATACGCAGTATTTT. Its translation: CASSFILAGSTDTQYF. The V gene is TRBV5-8, the J gene TRBJ2-3; 10 bases are a match to TRBD2. CDR1 and CDR2 (germline): SGHTS, YDEGEE. The CDR3 has 16 residues. The ends lost 2 bases at V and 0 bases at J; junction bases unmatched: 3.

The chain uses TRBV7-9 and TRBJ1-5; 7 nucleotides agree with TRBD1. The junction had 9 bases not matched to a gene; V was cut back by 1 base and J by 3 bases. CDR3 length: 17 amino acids. Germline V gene sequence: CDR1 SEHNR, CDR2 FQNEAQ (reference sequence). CDR3 sequence reads: CASSLVTVTGINQPQHF. The CDR3 DNA reads TGTGCCAGCAGCTTAGTCACTGTGACAGGGATCAATCAGCCCCAGCATTTT.

This sequence joins TRBV28 and TRBJ2-7; TRBD2 is a possible D gene (7 bases). CDR3 size: 14 residues. In germline, CDR1 is MDHEN, CDR2 SYDVKM. The V gene lost 7 bases and the J gene lost 7 bases, with 20 bases spanning the gap. CDR3 DNA: TGTGCCAGCACCCCCTTCGGGGGGCGTGGAGAGCAGTACTTC. Protein: CASTPFGGRGEQYF. The full variable domain, rest sourced from reference TRBV28 and TRBJ2-7, is DVKVTQSSRYLVKRTGEKVFLECVQDMDHENMFWYRQDPGLGLRLIYFSYDVKMKEKGDIPEGYSVSREKKERFSLILESASTNQTSMYLCASTPFGGRGEQYFGPGTRLTVT.

CDR3 DNA: TGTGCCAGCAGCTTAGGAAAACAGTACCAAGAGACCCAGTACTTC. Protein sequence: CASSLGKQYQETQYF. This sequence joins TRBV7-9 and TRBJ2-5; D remains ambiguous. CDR1 is SEHNR and CDR2 is FQNEAQ in the germline V gene (reference sequence). V was trimmed by 1 base and J by 0 bases, leaving 9 bases between them. The CDR3 has 15 amino acids.

The rearrangement links TRBV7-2 to TRBJ2-7, with D maybe TRBD1 (6 bases). The CDR3 is made up of 14 amino acids. The V end lost 1 base, the J end lost 3 bases, and 10 bases lay between the germline ends. Germline V CDR1 and CDR2: SGHTA, FQGNSA. For the CDR3, the DNA is TGTGCCAGCAGCTTAGAGGCAGGGGTCTACGAGCAGTACTTC. This codes for CASSLEAGVYEQYF. The whole variable domain, remainder taken from reference TRBV7-2 and TRBJ2-7, is GAGVSQSPSNKVTEKGKDVELRCDPISGHTALYWYRQSLGQGLEFLIYFQGNSAPDKSGLPSDRFSAERTGGSVSTLTIQRTQQEDSAVYLCASSLEAGVYEQYFGPGTRLTVT.

The chain links TRBV9 to TRBJ1-4; TRBD1 agrees at 9 bases. The V gene end was trimmed by 4 bases and the J gene end by 0 bases; junction bases not matched to a gene: 4. Germline V CDR1 and CDR2: SGDLS, YYNGEE. The CDR3 sequence is 16 residues long. CDR3 coding DNA: TGTGCCAGCAGCCCACAGGGGGCAGCAACTAATGAAAAACTGTTTTTT. It codes for CASSPQGAATNEKLFF.

The genes are TRBV11-3 and TRBJ2-1; D may be TRBD1 (5 bases). This CDR3 is built from 16 residues. Trimming shortened V by 5 bases and J by 8 bases, and 22 bases separated the two germline ends. Per germline, CDR1 SGHNT and CDR2 YENEEA. The CDR3 nucleotides read TGTGCCAGCAGCCCCCGCGAACCCAGACAGTTTGATGAGCAGTTCTTC. Its protein is CASSPREPRQFDEQFF. Full variable domain (missing parts from reference TRBV11-3 and TRBJ2-1): EAGVVQSPRYKIIEKKQPVAFWCNPISGHNTLYWYLQNLGQGPELLIRYENEEAVDDSQLPKDRFSAERLKGVDSTLKIQPAELGDSAVYLCASSPREPRQFDEQFFGPGTRLTVL.

The chain links TRBV5-6 to TRBJ2-1; D possibly corresponds to TRBD2 (5 bases). Germline-derived CDR1 and CDR2 are SGHDT and YYEEEE. This CDR3 has 14 amino acids. Trimming shortened V by 1 base and J by 3 bases, and 8 bases separated the two germline ends. CDR3 sequence: CASSLWSGYNEQFF. DNA of the CDR3: TGTGCCAGCAGCTTGTGGAGCGGCTACAATGAGCAGTTCTTC.

This clone was detected once. V is TRBV6-5 and J is TRBJ2-7, with a weak D call TRBD2 (5 bases). V shed 0 bases and J shed 4 bases, with 13 bases lying between them. This CDR3 is built from 15 residues. Per the germline V gene, CDR1 is MNHEY and CDR2 is SVGAGI. The CDR3 protein is CASSYSGLARYEQYF. The CDR3 DNA reads TGTGCCAGCAGTTACTCGGGCCTAGCTAGATACGAGCAGTACTTC.

The CDR3 reads CASSFAGTNPQETQYF. In nucleotides, the CDR3 is TGTGCCAGCAGCTTCGCCGGGACAAACCCGCAAGAGACCCAGTACTTC. The chain is built from TRBV5-6 and TRBJ2-5; weak D call: TRBD1 (6 bases). Germline V gene sequence: CDR1 SGHDT, CDR2 YYEEEE. The CDR3 consists of 16 residues. V shed 2 bases and J shed 2 bases, with 16 bases lying between them.

This clone counts as medium-sized. This sequence joins TRBV15 and TRBJ2-3; D unresolved. The CDR3 sequence is 14 residues long. Trimming took off 1 base at V and 2 bases at J, with 7 bases between the two ends. Germline CDR1 LNHNV, CDR2 YYDKDF (reference sequence). The CDR3 bases are TGTGCCACCAGCAGAGTCCCCGTCACAGATACGCAGTATTTT. Its translation is CATSRVPVTDTQYF.

The chain couples TRBV7-9 to TRBJ1-1; 9 bases fit TRBD1. CDR3 size: 16 residues. V lost 1 base and J lost 6; bases outside the gene matches: 9. CDR1 and CDR2 from the germline V gene are SEHNR and FQNEAQ (reference sequence). CDR3 nucleotides: TGTGCCAGCAGCTTAGTTTGGGACAGGGAACATCCTGAAGCTTTCTTT. It codes for CASSLVWDREHPEAFF. Combining the CDR3 with reference TRBV7-9 and TRBJ1-1 gives the whole variable domain DTGVSQNPRHKITKRGQNVTFRCDPISEHNRLYWYRQTLGQGPEFLTYFQNEAQLEKSRLLSDRFSAERPKGSFSTLEIQRTEQGDSAMYLCASSLVWDREHPEAFFGQGTRLTVV.

V is TRBV2 and J is TRBJ2-1; TRBD2 matches at 10 bases. Trimming at V came to 1 base and at J to 7 bases, leaving 7 bases not matched to a gene. The CDR3 has 16 amino acids. CDR1 and CDR2 from the germline V gene are SNHLY and FYNNEI. For the CDR3, the DNA is TGTGCCAGCAGTGAAGACAGCGGGAGGGCCCGAAATGAGCAGTTCTTC. Amino acid sequence: CASSEDSGRARNEQFF. Full variable domain (remainder filled in from reference TRBV2 and TRBJ2-1): EPEVTQTPSHQVTQMGQEVILRCVPISNHLYFYWYRQILGQKVEFLVSFYNNEISEKSEIFDDQFSVERPDGSNFTLKIRSTKLEDSAMYFCASSEDSGRARNEQFFGPGTRLTVL.